This T cell receptor beta chain was sequenced in a study of metastatic and nonmetastatic thyroid tumors. Study results and caveats: Reports indicated that malignant thyroid tumors showed significantly higher TCR beta diversity than benign nodules did, in blood and tumor.

This CDR3 has 14 residues. V dropped 8 bases and J dropped 3 bases, with 17 bases sitting between them. The germline CDR1 and CDR2 sequences are MDHEN and SYDVKM. Every patient was untreated before thyroid surgery. Via MiXCR, TCRdb re-called the PCR reads. The sample has 25,000 to 35,000 clones, 20% to 25% seen once; the top ten hold roughly 15%. Regarding this clone: Its specificity is not known.

The V and J genes are TRBV28 and TRBJ2-7; TRBD1 might be the D (6 bases). The sequence was collected from a female donor with papillary thyroid cancer or a benign thyroid nodule (not recorded which). Some clones in this sample may be carry-over from other donors' samples. Sample: blood. CDR3 nucleotides: TGTGCCAGCGCCCGCATCGGGACAAGCTACGAGCAGTACTTC. Amino acid sequence: CASARIGTSYEQYF. The whole variable domain, remainder taken from reference TRBV28 and TRBJ2-7, is DVKVTQSSRYLVKRTGEKVFLECVQDMDHENMFWYRQDPGLGLRLIYFSYDVKMKEKGDIPEGYSVSREKKERFSLILESASTNQTSMYLCASARIGTSYEQYFGPGTRLTVT.